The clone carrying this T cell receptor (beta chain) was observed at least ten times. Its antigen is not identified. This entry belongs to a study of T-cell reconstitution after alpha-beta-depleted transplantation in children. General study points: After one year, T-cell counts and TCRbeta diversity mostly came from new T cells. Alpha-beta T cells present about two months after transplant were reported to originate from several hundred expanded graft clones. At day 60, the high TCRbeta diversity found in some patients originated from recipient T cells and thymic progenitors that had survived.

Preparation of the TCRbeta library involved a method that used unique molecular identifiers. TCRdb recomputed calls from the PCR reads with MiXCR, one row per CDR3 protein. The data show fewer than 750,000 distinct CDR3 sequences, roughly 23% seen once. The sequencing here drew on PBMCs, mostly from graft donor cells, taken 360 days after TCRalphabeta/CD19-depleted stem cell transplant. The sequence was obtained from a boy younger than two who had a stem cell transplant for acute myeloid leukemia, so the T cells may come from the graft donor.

The CDR3 coding sequence is TGTGCCAGCAAGATAGCGGGGGGGCCTTACAATGAGCAGTTCTTC. Protein product: CASKIAGGPYNEQFF. The chain links TRBV6-5 to TRBJ2-1; TRBD2 matches at 11 bases. CDR3 length equals 15 residues. V lost 7 bases and J lost 4; bases outside the gene matches: 6. Germline V gene data show CDR1 as MNHEY and CDR2 as SVGAGI.